This T cell receptor (beta chain) was documented in a study of T cell clones after liver transplantation. Study summary: Tolerant meant at least one year fully off immunosuppression without liver enzymes above twice normal.

General study findings and limits: In most of the 8 subjects, circulating graft-donor-reactive CD4 TCRbeta sequences fell significantly after transplant.

CD3+CD4+ and CD3+CD8+ cells were FACS-sorted from thawed unstimulated PBMCs. This clone turned up a few times. The antigen remains undetermined. Sequenced by immunoSEQ multiplex PCR; TCRdb stores in-frame clones only, minus some. The repertoire holds about 99,000 clones, 75% to 85% seen once, with 0.99% in the top ten. With 6 bases removed from V and 3 bases from J, the gap between germline ends came to 17 bases. Looked up from germline, CDR1 is MDHEN and CDR2 is SYDVKM. The CDR3 runs to 15 residues. Material: CD4+ T cells from blood, obtained before liver transplant. The rearrangement links TRBV28 to TRBJ1-2, with D perhaps TRBD1 (6 bases). The receptor's source is a human donor who received a liver transplant. CDR3 residues: CASSPSRGLHYGYTF. The CDR3 DNA reads as TGTGCCAGCAGCCCGAGCAGGGGACTTCACTATGGCTACACCTTC.